There are a few counts of the clone carrying this T cell receptor (beta chain). Its matching antigen is unknown. The data were taken from a study of beta chain features in type 1 diabetes. Whole-study findings and limits: PCR might preferentially amplify shorter templates, equally in patients and controls.

cDNA synthesis used the whole RNA isolate, giving expressed TCRB sequences. TCRdb keeps only in-frame clones here, not all; method: immunoSEQ multiplex PCR. Of 850,000 to 900,000 clones in the sample, roughly 15% were seen once. This CDR3 spans 16 amino acids. The V and J ends lost 2 bases and 4 bases respectively, with 14 bases between them. CDR1 and CDR2 from the germline V gene are MNHEY and SVGAGI. Material for sequencing was naive CD4+ T cells from blood. The clonotype comes from a woman in her late teens or twenties in good health. The V and J genes are TRBV6-5 and TRBJ1-4, with TRBD1 as a possible D gene (5 bases). The CDR3, as DNA: TGTGCCAGCAGTTACAGAAGTGCGGGGCATAATGAAAAACTGTTTTTT. It is translated as CASSYRSAGHNEKLFF.